This T cell receptor (beta chain) was identified during a study of OX40 agonist ivuxolimab in advanced cancers. Study outcomes and limitations: At 0.1 to 3.0 mg/kg and by week 6, clonal expansion occurred in CD4+ and CD8+ blood T cells.

Assay: immunoSEQ multiplex PCR; the TCRdb copy retains only in-frame clones and omits some. The sample shows about 66,000 clones, 87% of them seen only once. CDR3 length: 15 residues. Trimming left V 5 bases short and J 4 bases short, with 17 bases between. The germline V gene encodes CDR1 SGHTA and CDR2 FQGNSA. Concerning this clone: Its antigen is undetermined.

Material: CD4+ or CD8+ T cells sorted from blood, obtained in a trial of the OX40 agonist ivuxolimab. The chain joins TRBV7-2 to TRBJ1-1; possibly TRBD1 for D (6 bases). The source is an adult with an advanced solid tumor such as melanoma, head and neck, liver or kidney cancer. CDR3 protein: CASSPQGLGGTEAFF. The CDR3 coding sequence is TGTGCCAGCAGCCCACAGGGACTTGGTGGCACTGAAGCTTTCTTT.